This TCR beta chain was sequenced for a study of T cells in Graves' hyperthyroidism and ophthalmopathy. Notes on the study in general: The model's output predicted ophthalmopathy at a median of about 6.5 months prior to onset.

This clonotype was counted many times. Its antigen is as yet unknown. Stable Graves' hyperthyroidism denoted no ophthalmopathy progression over 18 months. Uncontrolled infections, other autoimmune diseases, pregnancy or lactation led to exclusion of patients. RNA transcripts were the template for amplifying TCR beta CDR3 regions. In the first-round RT-PCR of the TCR CDR3, the HTBI primer set was used. Via MiXCR, TCRdb re-called the multiplex PCR reads, giving one row per CDR3 protein. The repertoire holds hundreds of thousands of distinct CDR3 sequences, with roughly 13% as singletons. V shed 4 bases, J shed 4 bases, and the junction held 13 bases outside the gene matches. CDR3 length: 17 amino acids. Germline V gives CDR1 ENHRY, CDR2 SYGVKD.

The genes are TRBV10-3 and TRBJ2-5, with 9 positions matching TRBD1. Material: blood. This clonotype was sampled from a woman aged 18-30 years with Graves' hyperthyroidism. CDR3 nucleotide sequence: TGTGCCATCAGTGCGGGACAGGGACGGAGAGGGGCAGAGACCCAGTACTTC. This encodes CAISAGQGRRGAETQYF.